The clone carrying this TCR beta chain was seen a few times. The source of the sample is a study of tumor-infiltrating lymphocytes in oesophageal squamous cell carcinoma. A single record per CDR3 protein comes from TCRdb applying MiXCR to the PCR reads. The data contain over 10,000 distinct CDR3 sequences, roughly 47% of them seen just once; the ten biggest clones take up roughly 13%. Germline V gene lookup returns CDR1 SGHAT and CDR2 FQNNGV. This CDR3 is 17 amino acids long. Germline trimming cut 5 bases from V and 0 bases from J; bases unmatched to any gene: 6. The genes are TRBV11-2 and TRBJ2-1, with 11 bases lining up with TRBD2. The origin of this receptor is a male donor with esophageal squamous cell carcinoma. The sequenced sample was normal esophageal tissue next to the tumor. This chain's CDR3 is CASSPLAGGSSYNEQFF. CDR3 in DNA: TGTGCCAGCAGCCCGCTAGCGGGAGGCTCCTCCTACAATGAGCAGTTCTTC.